This T cell receptor beta chain was sequenced during a study of blood T cell repertoires in COVID-19. Study summary: The United States, Italy and Spain were the sources of the acute and convalescent COVID-19 samples. Sample material is recorded as cDNA or gDNA derived from T cells, B-cell-depleted T cells, or PBMCs.

The V segment lost 0 bases and the J segment 0 bases; nucleotides outside the gene matches: 5. From germline, CDR1 is SGHTA and CDR2 FQGNSA. The CDR3 spans 17 residues. TCRdb keeps only in-frame clones here, not all; method: immunoSEQ multiplex PCR. The sample records about 190,000 clones, approximately 90% being singletons. Sequencing was performed on peripheral blood. V usage is TRBV7-2 and J usage is TRBJ2-7; 10 positions agree with TRBD2. The receptor was derived from a man aged 45-65 years with acute or convalescent COVID-19. CDR3 protein: CASSLAVTSGSSYEQYF. The DNA of the CDR3 is TGTGCCAGCAGCTTAGCTGTGACTAGCGGGTCCTCCTACGAGCAGTACTTC.